This record covers a single T cell receptor (beta chain). The sample belongs to a study of technical replicates of blood from a handful of donors. J gave up 4 bases and V 4 bases, and 5 bases lay outside the gene matches. CDR3 length: 14 residues. CDR1 and CDR2 (germline): SGHTA, FQGTGA. Only in-frame clones appear in the TCRdb table, and some are missing; sequencing was by immunoSEQ multiplex PCR. The sample includes 40,000 to 65,000 clones, roughly 84% of them seen just once. The chain has TRBV7-3 and TRBJ2-7; 9 positions match TRBD1. The specimen sequenced was PBMCs. The source of this sequence is a human donor in good health. Some clones in this sample may be carry-over from other donors' samples. As DNA, the CDR3 is TGTGCCAGCAGCTCCCGGGACAGGGCGTACGAGCAGTACTTC. Residues: CASSSRDRAYEQYF.